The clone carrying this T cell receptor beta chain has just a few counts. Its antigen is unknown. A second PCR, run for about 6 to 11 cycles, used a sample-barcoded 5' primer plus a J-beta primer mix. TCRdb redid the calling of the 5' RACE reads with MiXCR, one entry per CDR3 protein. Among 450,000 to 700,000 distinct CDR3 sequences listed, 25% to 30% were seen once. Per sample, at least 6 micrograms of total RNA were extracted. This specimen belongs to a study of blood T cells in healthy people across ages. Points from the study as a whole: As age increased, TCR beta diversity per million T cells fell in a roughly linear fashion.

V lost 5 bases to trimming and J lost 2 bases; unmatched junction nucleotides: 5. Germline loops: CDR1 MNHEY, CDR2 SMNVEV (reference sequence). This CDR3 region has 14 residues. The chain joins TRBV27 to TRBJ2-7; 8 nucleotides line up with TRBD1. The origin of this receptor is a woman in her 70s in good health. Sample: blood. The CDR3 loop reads CASSRDRTTYEQYF. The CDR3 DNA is TGTGCCAGCAGTCGGGACAGGACCACCTACGAGCAGTACTTC.